The entry that follows covers one T cell receptor (beta chain) sequence. In the authors' workflow: Estimation of nucleated cell counts relied on the amplification of reference gene primers. TCRdb keeps only in-frame clones here, not all; method: immunoSEQ multiplex PCR. That table furnishes V, J and clone size, whereas the DNA furnished D and trimming. The data contain 260,000 or so clones, around 86% of them seen just once; the ten biggest clones take up about 14%. These data come from a study of blood T cell repertoires in COVID-19. The overall study: From the United States, Italy and Spain came samples of acute and convalescent COVID-19. Sample material is recorded as cDNA or gDNA derived from T cells, B-cell-depleted T cells, or PBMCs.

V was shortened by 6 bases and J by 3 bases, with 15 bases between the two germline ends. Per germline, CDR1 SGHRS and CDR2 YFSETQ. The CDR3 has 15 residues. The source of this sequence is a man between 18 and 29 years old who had recovered from COVID-19. What was sequenced was PBMCs or T cells enriched from blood (not recorded which). The chain carries TRBV5-1 and TRBJ2-2, with D hard to call. CDR3 bases: TGCGCCAGCAACCCGGGTCCGTCCTACACCGGGGAGCTGTTTTTT. It specifies CASNPGPSYTGELFF.